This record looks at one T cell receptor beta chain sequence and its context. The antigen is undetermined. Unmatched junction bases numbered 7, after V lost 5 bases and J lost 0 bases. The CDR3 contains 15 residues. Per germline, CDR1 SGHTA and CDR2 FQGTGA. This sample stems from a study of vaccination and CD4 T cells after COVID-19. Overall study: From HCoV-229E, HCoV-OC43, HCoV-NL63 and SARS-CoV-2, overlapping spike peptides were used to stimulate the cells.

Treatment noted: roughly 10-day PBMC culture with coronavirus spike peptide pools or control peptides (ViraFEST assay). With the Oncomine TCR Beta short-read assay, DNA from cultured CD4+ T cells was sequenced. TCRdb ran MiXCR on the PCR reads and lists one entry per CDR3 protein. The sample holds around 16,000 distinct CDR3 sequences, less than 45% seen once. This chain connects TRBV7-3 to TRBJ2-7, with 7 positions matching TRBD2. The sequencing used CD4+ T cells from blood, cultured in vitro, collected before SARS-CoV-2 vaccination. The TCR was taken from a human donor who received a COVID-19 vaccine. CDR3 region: CASSRASGDSYEQYF. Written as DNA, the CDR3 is TGTGCCAGCAGCCGCGCCAGCGGGGACTCCTACGAGCAGTACTTC. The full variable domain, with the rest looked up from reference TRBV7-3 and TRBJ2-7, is GAGVSQTPSNKVTEKGKYVELRCDPISGHTALYWYRQSLGQGPEFLIYFQGTGAADDSGLPNDRFFAVRPEGSVSTLKIQRTERGDSAVYLCASSRASGDSYEQYFGPGTRLTVT.